This entry lists 32 T cell receptor beta chains sequenced from one sample in a study of T cells in narcolepsy. Method: immunoSEQ multiplex PCR; TCRdb's copy keeps in-frame clones and lacks some. The data show about 40,000 clones, about 85% seen once. What was sequenced was CD45RA- memory CD4+ T cells from PBMCs. These receptors came from a human donor with narcolepsy.

J is TRBJ2-5 and V is TRBV15, with TRBD2 matching over 8 bases. V dropped 1 base and J dropped 5; count of bases not matched to a gene: 3. CDR1 LNHNV and CDR2 YYDKDF come from the germline V gene (reference sequence). There are 14 residues in the CDR3. In DNA form, the CDR3 reads TGTGCCACCAGCAGAGCGGGGGGGAGTGAGACCCAGTACTTC. This gives the protein CATSRAGGSETQYF.

V gene TRBV7-2 combines with J gene TRBJ1-4; D might be TRBD1 (6 bases). V lost 5 bases to trimming and J lost 4 bases, with 11 bases between them. Germline V gene lookup returns CDR1 SGHTA and CDR2 FQGNSA. This CDR3 is 14 amino acids long. The CDR3 loop reads CASSPGQINEKLFF. The CDR3 nucleotides read TGTGCCAGCAGCCCCGGACAGATTAATGAAAAACTGTTTTTT.

CDR3 sequence: CASSSIDWNSYEQYF. The DNA of the CDR3 is TGTGCCAGCAGTTCCATCGACTGGAATTCCTACGAGCAGTACTTC. The chain combines TRBV6-8 with TRBJ2-7; D is unresolved. There are 15 residues in the CDR3. CDR1 and CDR2 (germline): MNHGY, SAAAGT. V lost 4 bases and J 1 base, leaving 14 bases between the germline ends.

The chain carries TRBV14 and TRBJ1-2; D possibly corresponds to TRBD1 (6 bases). From germline, CDR1 is SGHDN and CDR2 FVKESK. The CDR3 runs to 13 residues. V was cut by 4 bases and J by 4 bases, with 10 bases left in between. The DNA of the CDR3 is TGTGCCAGCAGCCGGGGGCCGTTCTATGGCTACACCTTC. This codes for CASSRGPFYGYTF.

The rearrangement joins TRBV19 to TRBJ2-5, with 8 bases matching TRBD1. The J call may be incorrect, as the DNA end agrees better with TRBJ2-7. Germline CDR1 reads LNHDA; CDR2 reads SQIVND (reference sequence). This CDR3 comprises 15 residues. DNA for the CDR3: TGTGCCAGTAGAGCCGGGACAGGCTCATCCTACGAGCAGTACTTC. It translates to CASRAGTGSSYEQYF.

The rearrangement uses TRBV6-1 and TRBJ1-5, with D possibly matching TRBD1 (6 bases). The germline V gene encodes CDR1 MNHNS and CDR2 SASEGT. The V end lost 0 bases, the J end lost 5 bases, and 14 bases lay between the germline ends. This CDR3 comprises 16 residues. The DNA for the CDR3 is TGTGCCAGCAGTGAAGCGAGTAGAGGGGGGCATCAGCCCCAGCATTTT. It encodes CASSEASRGGHQPQHF.

The genes are TRBV4-2 and TRBJ2-7; 9 bases map to TRBD1. From germline, CDR1 is LGHNA and CDR2 YNFKEQ. Losses at the gene ends were 1 base for V and 4 bases for J; bases not matched to a gene: 5. This CDR3 comprises 15 residues. The CDR3 DNA sequence: TGTGCCAGCAGCCAAGCCTCGGGACAGGGTTACGAGCAGTACTTC. Protein: CASSQASGQGYEQYF.

In this sample, this clone turned up once. The DNA of the CDR3 is TGTGCCACTTCTGGGACAGCCAACACTGAAGCTTTCTTT. Its translation is CATSGTANTEAFF. The V and J genes are TRBV7-8 and TRBJ1-1; 7 nucleotides agree with TRBD1. The CDR3 runs 13 residues. With 10 bases clipped from V and 2 bases from J, the junction kept 7 bases outside the gene matches. Germline CDR1 and CDR2: SGHVS and FQNEAQ.

This clone was seen only a few times. This sequence joins TRBV5-5 and TRBJ2-5; TRBD1 matches 7 bases. Unmatched junction bases numbered 16, after V lost 4 bases and J lost 10 bases. There are 15 residues in the CDR3. Per the germline V gene, CDR1 is SGHKS and CDR2 is YYEKEE (reference sequence). The CDR3 protein is CASSRELTGIRDQYF. The CDR3 DNA reads as TGTGCCAGCAGCCGCGAACTGACAGGGATTCGGGACCAGTACTTC.

The chain links TRBV7-2 to TRBJ2-5; the D gene is possibly TRBD1 (5 bases). The J call is in doubt because the DNA end fits TRBJ2-7 better. The CDR3 is 12 amino acids. Per germline, CDR1 SGHTA and CDR2 FQGNSA. The CDR3 DNA is TGTGCCAGCAGCTTCAGGGTGGGCGAGCAGTACTTC. This sequence encodes CASSFRVGEQYF.

The gene calls are TRBV5-4 and TRBJ2-1, with a tentative D call TRBD2 (6 bases). CDR3 length equals 14 residues. V was shortened by 4 bases and J by 4 bases, with 12 bases between the two germline ends. Germline assignment: CDR1 SGHNT and CDR2 YYREEE (reference sequence). The CDR3 spells CASSLSGVYNEQFF. The DNA for the CDR3 is TGTGCCAGCAGCCTTAGCGGAGTATACAATGAGCAGTTCTTC.

The chain recombines TRBV5-8 with TRBJ1-5; possibly TRBD1 for D (5 bases). V lost 2 bases and J lost 5, with 11 bases in between. The CDR3 contains 14 residues. Germline-derived CDR1 and CDR2 are SGHTS and YDEGEE. CDR3 coding DNA: TGTGCCAGCAGCTTCGGGGGTAGGGATCAGCCCCAGCATTTT. Its translation is CASSFGGRDQPQHF.

The chain employs TRBV7-3 and TRBJ1-6, with D perhaps TRBD1 (6 bases). This CDR3 has 15 residues. The germline V gene encodes CDR1 SGHTA and CDR2 FQGTGA. Trimming removed 0 bases from V and 8 bases from J, with 11 bases in between. CDR3 protein: CASSLTAGVDSPLHF. The CDR3 region has the DNA TGTGCCAGCAGCTTAACGGCAGGGGTAGATTCACCCCTCCACTTT.

This chain links TRBV5-4 with TRBJ2-1; 7 nucleotides agree with TRBD1. From germline, CDR1 is SGHNT and CDR2 YYREEE (reference sequence). V was pared by 4 bases and J by 1 base, with 2 bases of the junction left unmatched. This CDR3 contains 14 residues. CDR3 sequence reads: CASSTGESYNEQFF. The CDR3 DNA sequence: TGTGCCAGCAGCACAGGGGAATCCTACAATGAGCAGTTCTTC.

The V and J genes are TRBV7-7 and TRBJ2-2, with D unclear. In germline, CDR1 is SSHAT, CDR2 FNYEAQ (reference sequence). This CDR3 spans 14 amino acids. Trimming shortened V by 8 bases and J by 4 bases, and 14 bases separated the two germline ends. The CDR3: CASGLVAGTGELFF. The CDR3 DNA is TGTGCCAGCGGGCTAGTCGCAGGCACCGGGGAGCTGTTTTTT.

V gene TRBV18 combines with J gene TRBJ2-5; D is uncertain. Trimming left V 2 bases short and J 4 bases short, with 2 bases between. The CDR3 is 11 amino acids. Germline V CDR1 and CDR2: KGHSH, LQKENI. The CDR3 loop reads CASSPSETQYF. In nucleotides, the CDR3 is TGTGCCAGCTCACCATCAGAGACCCAGTACTTC.

The rearrangement joins TRBV19 to TRBJ1-2; weak D call: TRBD1 (5 bases). CDR1 is LNHDA, CDR2 SQIVND, per germline (reference sequence). The CDR3 length is 14 residues. V lost 4 bases to trimming and J lost 0 bases, with 9 bases between them. The DNA for the CDR3 is TGTGCCAGTAGTACCAGGGTCCCTAACTATGGCTACACCTTC. Translating gives CASSTRVPNYGYTF.

About this clone itself: At one end, the junction sequence differs from germline, possibly due to a read error. The chain has TRBV4-3 and TRBJ1-1; tentatively, D is TRBD1 (5 bases). The CDR3 length is 13 residues. Per the germline V gene, CDR1 is LGHNA and CDR2 is YSLEER. The CDR3 DNA is TGCGCCAGCAGTGTGCAGGGAGGCACTGAAGCTCTCTTT. Translating it yields CASSVQGGTEALF.

V usage is TRBV11-2 and J usage is TRBJ1-1; unclear D gene. V shed 2 bases and J shed 5 bases, with 15 bases lying between them. From germline, CDR1 is SGHAT and CDR2 FQNNGV. The CDR3 is 15 amino acids. The CDR3: CASSLTLLARTEAFF. The CDR3 nucleotides read TGTGCCAGCAGCTTAACCCTACTCGCGCGGACTGAAGCTTTCTTT.

A note on this clone: The junction shows a germline mismatch at one end, possibly a read error. CDR3 amino acids: CASSSPKTGGLWEQFF. Written as DNA, the CDR3 is TGTGCCAGTAGCTCGCCCAAGACAGGGGGGCTGTGGGAGCAGTTCTTC. V usage is TRBV7-8 and J usage is TRBJ2-1, with 9 positions matching TRBD1. Per germline, CDR1 SGHVS and CDR2 FQNEAQ. The CDR3 loop spans 16 amino acids.

The rearrangement links TRBV14 to TRBJ1-1; D is unclear. Germline V CDR1 and CDR2: SGHDN, FVKESK. This CDR3 has 15 residues. Trimming pared 2 bases from V and 0 bases from J, leaving 10 bases between. This CDR3 is CASSQWESLNTEAFF. CDR3 nucleotides: TGTGCCAGCAGCCAATGGGAATCACTGAACACTGAAGCTTTCTTT.

This chain connects TRBV30 to TRBJ1-1; D not certain. Germline V gene data show CDR1 as GTSNPN and CDR2 as SVGIG (reference sequence). The ends were cut back, 2 bases at V and 7 bases at J, with 8 bases in the middle. The CDR3 totals 11 residues. CDR3 loop: CAWSPKHEAFF. The CDR3 nucleotides are TGTGCCTGGAGTCCAAAACATGAAGCTTTCTTT.

The gene calls are TRBV11-2 and TRBJ1-1, with TRBD1 identical over 8 bases. J lost 4 bases, V lost 5 bases, and 3 bases had no gene match. Germline-derived CDR1 and CDR2 are SGHAT and FQNNGV. This CDR3 is built from 13 residues. This CDR3 is CASSLGQGTEAFF. The DNA for the CDR3 is TGTGCCAGCAGCCTTGGACAGGGCACTGAAGCTTTCTTT. The whole variable domain, remainder taken from reference TRBV11-2 and TRBJ1-1, is EAGVAQSPRYKIIEKRQSVAFWCNPISGHATLYWYQQILGQGPKLLIQFQNNGVVDDSQLPKDRFSAERLKGVDSTLKIQPAKLEDSAVYLCASSLGQGTEAFFGQGTRLTVV.

V and J are TRBV5-1 and TRBJ2-5, with 8 bases fitting TRBD2. Per the germline V gene, CDR1 is SGHRS and CDR2 is YFSETQ. The CDR3 loop spans 15 amino acids. Germline trimming cut 6 bases from V and 6 bases from J; bases unmatched to any gene: 13. The CDR3 loop reads CASNPNAGGLKTQYF. CDR3 nucleotide sequence: TGCGCCAGCAACCCTAATGCGGGGGGCTTGAAGACCCAGTACTTC.

The V call is TRBV7-6, the J call TRBJ1-2; a possible D gene is TRBD1 (6 bases). Germline V gene lookup returns CDR1 SGHVS and CDR2 FNYEAQ. The CDR3 has 13 amino acids. V lost 5 bases to trimming and J lost 2 bases, with 9 bases between them. The CDR3 is CASSPTGNYGYTF. CDR3 coding DNA: TGTGCCAGCAGCCCCACAGGGAACTATGGCTACACCTTC.

V and J are TRBV30 and TRBJ1-2; D unresolved. The V end lost 3 bases, the J end lost 8 bases, and 16 bases lay between the germline ends. The germline gives CDR1 GTSNPN, CDR2 SVGIG (reference sequence). There are 13 residues in the CDR3. The CDR3 protein is CAWSPGPSRGYTF. CDR3 nucleotide sequence: TGTGCCTGGAGCCCGGGCCCCTCTAGAGGCTACACCTTC.

This clone occurred a few times. The chain has TRBV5-5 and TRBJ1-3; D uncertain. The germline CDR1 and CDR2 sequences are SGHKS and YYEKEE (reference sequence). The V end lost 3 bases, the J end lost 0 bases, and 10 bases lay between the germline ends. The CDR3 runs to 15 residues. CDR3 sequence: CASSSQANSGNTIYF. DNA of the CDR3: TGTGCCAGCAGCTCGCAGGCAAACTCTGGAAACACCATATATTTT.

V gene TRBV25-1 combines with J gene TRBJ1-1; TRBD1 might be the D (5 bases). Per germline, CDR1 MGHDK and CDR2 SYGVNS. V shed 6 bases and J shed 4 bases, with 15 bases lying between them. The CDR3 totals 14 residues. CDR3 in amino acids: CASSGGGVGTEAFF. For the CDR3, the DNA is TGTGCCAGCAGCGGTGGGGGGGTTGGCACTGAAGCTTTCTTT.

This clone was detected only a few times. The V call is TRBV15, the J call TRBJ1-2; 9 nucleotides line up with TRBD1. The germline CDR1 and CDR2 sequences are LNHNV and YYDKDF (reference sequence). Losses at the gene ends were 5 bases for V and 4 bases for J; bases not matched to a gene: 5. This CDR3 comprises 14 residues. CDR3 in DNA: TGTGCCACCAGCCGGAGGGACAGGGCCTATGGCTACACCTTC. Its translation: CATSRRDRAYGYTF.

The V call is TRBV30, the J call TRBJ2-2; the match to TRBD2 covers 13 bases. From germline, CDR1 is GTSNPN and CDR2 SVGIG (reference sequence). The CDR3 spans 15 residues. The V and J ends lost 1 base and 7 bases, in that order; junction bases with no gene match: 3. CDR3 bases: TGTGCCTGGAGTGGACTAGCGGGGGGTATCGGGGAGCTGTTTTTT. Its translation: CAWSGLAGGIGELFF.

The chain has TRBV7-2 and TRBJ2-7; 10 nucleotides agree with TRBD2. The CDR3 loop spans 16 amino acids. V was clipped by 0 bases and J by 2 bases; unmatched bases: 4. Germline V lookup: CDR1 SGHTA, CDR2 FQGNSA. This CDR3 reads CASSLALAGDPYEQYF. The CDR3 DNA reads TGTGCCAGCAGCTTAGCGCTAGCGGGGGACCCCTACGAGCAGTACTTC.

The V call is TRBV7-2, the J call TRBJ2-4; possible D gene TRBD1, 5 bases. CDR3 size: 14 residues. Deletions cut 5 bases from V and 4 bases from J, with 12 bases between. Looked up from germline, CDR1 is SGHTA and CDR2 is FQGNSA. The CDR3 is CASSPGHQKNIQYF. CDR3 coding DNA: TGTGCCAGCAGCCCCGGACACCAAAAAAACATTCAGTACTTC.